This TCR beta chain is from a study of OX40 agonist ivuxolimab in advanced cancers. Across the study: Head and neck, renal cell, melanoma or hepatocellular carcinoma were the cancers that dose-escalation patients had.

The germline V gene has CDR1 KGHSH and CDR2 LQKENI. The CDR3 loop spans 17 amino acids. The J segment lost 0 bases and the V segment lost 5 bases, leaving 8 bases of the junction unmatched. TCRdb's copy holds only in-frame clones and misses some; the assay was immunoSEQ multiplex PCR. The sample has 13,000 to 15,000 clones, roughly 77% seen once. Judged by abundance, this clone is medium-sized. The receptor's source is an adult with an advanced solid tumor such as melanoma, head and neck, liver or kidney cancer. Material: CD4+ or CD8+ T cells sorted from blood, obtained in a trial of the OX40 agonist ivuxolimab. The chain links TRBV18 to TRBJ2-1, with TRBD2 identical over 9 bases. The CDR3 DNA reads as TGTGCCAGCTCAGACGCTAGCGGGACAGACTCCTACAATGAGCAGTTCTTC. Amino acid sequence: CASSDASGTDSYNEQFF.